The clone carrying this T cell receptor beta chain was seen ten or more times. Its antigen is unidentified. Amplification of TCR beta CDR3 regions was performed using RNA transcripts as template. Primed by the HTBI set, a first-round RT-PCR was run on the TCR CDR3. MiXCR, applied by TCRdb to the multiplex PCR reads, yields one record per CDR3 protein. The data show about 180,000 distinct CDR3 sequences, about 15% seen once. The germline CDR1 and CDR2 sequences are SQVTM and ANQGSEA. Trimming shortened V by 7 bases and J by 5 bases, and 8 bases separated the two germline ends. The CDR3 consists of 10 residues. The hyperthyroidism was newly diagnosed and had lasted under 2 months; the patients were aged 18 to 65. The data are from a study of T cells in Graves' hyperthyroidism and ophthalmopathy. Study at large: Initial diagnosis, before any treatment, was when peripheral blood was collected. Study-wide findings and caveats: Most clonotypes that expanded in the thyroid above 0.001 also showed up in blood.

This clonotype was sampled from a woman aged 45-59 years with Graves' hyperthyroidism. The chain joins TRBV29-1 to TRBJ1-2; D gene unclear. Sequencing input: blood. CDR3 DNA sequence: TGCAGCGCAGACATTTATGGCTACACCTTC. Encoded protein: CSADIYGYTF. Combining the CDR3 with reference TRBV29-1 and TRBJ1-2 gives the whole variable domain SAVISQKPSRDICQRGTSLTIQCQVDSQVTMMFWYRQQPGQSLTLIATANQGSEATYESGFVIDKFPISRPNLTFSTLTVSNMSPEDSSIYLCSADIYGYTFGSGTRLTVV.